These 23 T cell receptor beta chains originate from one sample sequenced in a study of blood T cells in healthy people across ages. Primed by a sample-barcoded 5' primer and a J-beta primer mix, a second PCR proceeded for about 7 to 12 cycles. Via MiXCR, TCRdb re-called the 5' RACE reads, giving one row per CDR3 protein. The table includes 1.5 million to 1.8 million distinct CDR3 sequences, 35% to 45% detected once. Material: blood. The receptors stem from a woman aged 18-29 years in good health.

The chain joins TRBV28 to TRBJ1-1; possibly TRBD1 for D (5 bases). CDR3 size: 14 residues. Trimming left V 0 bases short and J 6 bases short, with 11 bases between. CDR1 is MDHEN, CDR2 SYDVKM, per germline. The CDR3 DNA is TGTGCCAGCAGTTTATGGGTGGGGGGGTCTGAAGCTTTCTTT. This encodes CASSLWVGGSEAFF. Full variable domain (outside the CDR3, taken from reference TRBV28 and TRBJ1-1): DVKVTQSSRYLVKRTGEKVFLECVQDMDHENMFWYRQDPGLGLRLIYFSYDVKMKEKGDIPEGYSVSREKKERFSLILESASTNQTSMYLCASSLWVGGSEAFFGQGTRLTVV.

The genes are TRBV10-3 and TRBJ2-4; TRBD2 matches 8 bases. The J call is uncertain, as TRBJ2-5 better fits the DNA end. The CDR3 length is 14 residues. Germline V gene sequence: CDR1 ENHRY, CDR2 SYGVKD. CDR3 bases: TGTGCCATCAGTGATGGCGGGGGGCAAGAGACCCAGTACTTC. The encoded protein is CAISDGGGQETQYF.

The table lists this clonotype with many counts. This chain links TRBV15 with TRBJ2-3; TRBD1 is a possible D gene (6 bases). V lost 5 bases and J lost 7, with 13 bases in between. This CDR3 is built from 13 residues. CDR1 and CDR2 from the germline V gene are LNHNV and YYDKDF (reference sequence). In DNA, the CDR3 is TGTGCCACCAGCGGCACAGGGAAGAATACGCAGTATTTT. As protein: CATSGTGKNTQYF.

CDR3 nucleotide sequence: TGCAGCGGAACTACAGGGGGAAAGACTGAAGCTTTCTTT. Translating gives CSGTTGGKTEAFF. The V and J genes are TRBV29-1 and TRBJ1-1, with 8 bases matching TRBD1. This CDR3 is built from 13 residues. Germline V gene data show CDR1 as SQVTM and CDR2 as ANQGSEA. Germline trimming cut 7 bases from V and 5 bases from J; bases unmatched to any gene: 9.

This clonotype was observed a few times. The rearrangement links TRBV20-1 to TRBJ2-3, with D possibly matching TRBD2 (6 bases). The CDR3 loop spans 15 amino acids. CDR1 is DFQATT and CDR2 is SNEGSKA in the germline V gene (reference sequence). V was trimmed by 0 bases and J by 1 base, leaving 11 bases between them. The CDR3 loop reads CSARDASGGTDTQYF. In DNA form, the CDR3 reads TGCAGTGCTAGAGATGCGTCGGGGGGCACAGATACGCAGTATTTT.

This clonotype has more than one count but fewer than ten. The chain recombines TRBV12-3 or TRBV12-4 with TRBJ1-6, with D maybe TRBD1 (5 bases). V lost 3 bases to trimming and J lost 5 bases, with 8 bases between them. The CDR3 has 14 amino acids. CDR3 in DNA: TGTGCCAGCAGTTTGACAGAAAATAATTCACCCCTCCACTTT. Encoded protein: CASSLTENNSPLHF.

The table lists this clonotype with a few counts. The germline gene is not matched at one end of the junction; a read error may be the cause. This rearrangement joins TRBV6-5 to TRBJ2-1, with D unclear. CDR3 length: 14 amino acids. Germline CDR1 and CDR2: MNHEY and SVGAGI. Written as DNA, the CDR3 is TGTGCCAGCAGTGACTCTGGGGATATCCATGAGCAGTTCTTC. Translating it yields CASSDSGDIHEQFF.

The chain's CDR3 is CASSSPRTGGDTDTQYF. DNA of the CDR3: TGTGCCAGCAGTTCTCCCAGGACAGGCGGGGACACAGATACGCAGTATTTT. The V call is TRBV28, the J call TRBJ2-3; perhaps TRBD1 as D (7 bases). CDR1 is MDHEN, CDR2 SYDVKM, per germline. There are 17 residues in the CDR3. Trimming took 4 bases from V and 2 from J, leaving 19 bases between them. Looking up the rest from reference TRBV28 and TRBJ2-3 gives the full variable domain: DVKVTQSSRYLVKRTGEKVFLECVQDMDHENMFWYRQDPGLGLRLIYFSYDVKMKEKGDIPEGYSVSREKKERFSLILESASTNQTSMYLCASSSPRTGGDTDTQYFGPGTRLTVL.

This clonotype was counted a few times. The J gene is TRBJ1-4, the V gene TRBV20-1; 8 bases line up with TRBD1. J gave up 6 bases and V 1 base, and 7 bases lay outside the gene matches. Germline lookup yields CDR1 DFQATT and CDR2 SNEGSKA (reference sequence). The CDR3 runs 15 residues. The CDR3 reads CSARAADRDYEKLFF. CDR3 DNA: TGCAGTGCTAGAGCCGCGGACAGGGATTATGAAAAACTGTTTTTT.

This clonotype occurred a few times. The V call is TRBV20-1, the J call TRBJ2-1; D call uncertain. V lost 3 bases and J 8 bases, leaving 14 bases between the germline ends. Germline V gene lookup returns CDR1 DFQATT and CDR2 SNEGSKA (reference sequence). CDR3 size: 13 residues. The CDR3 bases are TGCAGTGCTAGGAGGCAGGTCGTGGATGAGCAGTTCTTC. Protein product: CSARRQVVDEQFF.

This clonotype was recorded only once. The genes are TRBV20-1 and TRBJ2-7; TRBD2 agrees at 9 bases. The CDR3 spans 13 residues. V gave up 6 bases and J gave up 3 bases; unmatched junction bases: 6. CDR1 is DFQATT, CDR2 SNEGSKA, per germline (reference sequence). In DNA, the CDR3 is TGCAGTGCCTCGGGACTAGCTAGCTACGAGCAGTACTTC. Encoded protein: CSASGLASYEQYF.

The CDR3 region has the DNA TGTGCCAGCAGCGCCCCCGTTGGGGGCTCGAACACTGAAGCTTTCTTT. Translation gives CASSAPVGGSNTEAFF. The chain employs TRBV7-9 and TRBJ1-1; D may be TRBD1 (6 bases). Germline V gene lookup returns CDR1 SEHNR and CDR2 FQNEAQ (reference sequence). Trimming cost V 5 bases and J 1 base, with 17 bases left between them. The CDR3 sequence is 16 residues long. The variable domain in full, completed from reference TRBV7-9 and TRBJ1-1, reads DTGVSQNPRHKITKRGQNVTFRCDPISEHNRLYWYRQTLGQGPEFLTYFQNEAQLEKSRLLSDRFSAERPKGSFSTLEIQRTEQGDSAMYLCASSAPVGGSNTEAFFGQGTRLTVV.

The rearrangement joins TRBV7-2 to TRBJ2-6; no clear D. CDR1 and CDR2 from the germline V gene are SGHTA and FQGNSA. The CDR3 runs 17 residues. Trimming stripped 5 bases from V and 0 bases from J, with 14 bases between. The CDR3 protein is CASSEFLRSSGANVLTF. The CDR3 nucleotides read TGTGCCAGCAGCGAGTTTTTGCGGAGCTCTGGGGCCAACGTCCTGACTTTC. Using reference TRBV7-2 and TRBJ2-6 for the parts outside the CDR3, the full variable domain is GAGVSQSPSNKVTEKGKDVELRCDPISGHTALYWYRQSLGQGLEFLIYFQGNSAPDKSGLPSDRFSAERTGGSVSTLTIQRTQQEDSAVYLCASSEFLRSSGANVLTFGAGSRLTVL.

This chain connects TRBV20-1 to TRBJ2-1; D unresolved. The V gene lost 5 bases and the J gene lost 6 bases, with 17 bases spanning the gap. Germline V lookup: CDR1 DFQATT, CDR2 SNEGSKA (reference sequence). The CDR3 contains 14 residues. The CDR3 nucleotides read TGCAGTGCTGGGCCAGTGGCCCGATTCAATGAGCAGTTCTTC. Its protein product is CSAGPVARFNEQFF.

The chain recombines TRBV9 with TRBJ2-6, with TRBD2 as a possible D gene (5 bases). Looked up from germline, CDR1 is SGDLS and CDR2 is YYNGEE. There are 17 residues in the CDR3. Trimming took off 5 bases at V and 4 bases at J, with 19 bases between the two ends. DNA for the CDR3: TGTGCCAGCAGTGCCTCGAGGGTACGTTCCGGGGCCAACGTCCTGACTTTC. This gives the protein CASSASRVRSGANVLTF.

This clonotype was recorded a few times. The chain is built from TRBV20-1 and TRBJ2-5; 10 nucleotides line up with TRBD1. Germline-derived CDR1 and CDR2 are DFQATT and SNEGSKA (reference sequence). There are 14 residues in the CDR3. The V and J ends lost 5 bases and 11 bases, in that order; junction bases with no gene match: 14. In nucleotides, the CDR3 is TGCAGTGCTGACCGGGACAGGGGTAACAATGAGCAGTACTTC. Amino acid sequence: CSADRDRGNNEQYF.

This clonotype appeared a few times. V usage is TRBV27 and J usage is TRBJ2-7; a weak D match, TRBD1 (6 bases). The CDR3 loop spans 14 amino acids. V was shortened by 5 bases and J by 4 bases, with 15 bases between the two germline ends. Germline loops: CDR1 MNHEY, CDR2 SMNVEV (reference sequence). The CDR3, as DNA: TGTGCCAGCAGTGCAGGACAGAATCGTTACGAGCAGTACTTC. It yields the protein CASSAGQNRYEQYF.

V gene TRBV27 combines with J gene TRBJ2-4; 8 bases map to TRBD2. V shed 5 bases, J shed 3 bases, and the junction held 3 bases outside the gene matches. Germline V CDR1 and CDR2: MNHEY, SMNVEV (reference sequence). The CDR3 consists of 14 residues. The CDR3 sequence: CASSAGGGKNIQYF. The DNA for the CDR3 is TGTGCCAGCAGTGCGGGGGGCGGCAAAAACATTCAGTACTTC.

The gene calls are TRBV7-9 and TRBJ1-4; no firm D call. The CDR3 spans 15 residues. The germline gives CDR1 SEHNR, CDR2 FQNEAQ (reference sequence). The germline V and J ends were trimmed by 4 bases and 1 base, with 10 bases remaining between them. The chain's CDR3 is CASSSLRQTNEKLFF. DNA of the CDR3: TGTGCCAGCAGCTCTCTCCGGCAAACTAATGAAAAACTGTTTTTT.

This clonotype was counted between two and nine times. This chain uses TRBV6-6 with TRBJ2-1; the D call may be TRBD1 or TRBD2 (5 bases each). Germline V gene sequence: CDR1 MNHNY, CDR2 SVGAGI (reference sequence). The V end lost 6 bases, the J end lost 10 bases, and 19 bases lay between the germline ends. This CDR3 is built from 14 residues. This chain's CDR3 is CASRPLGPFLEQFF. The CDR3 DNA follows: TGTGCCAGCAGGCCTTTGGGACCTTTTCTGGAGCAGTTCTTC.

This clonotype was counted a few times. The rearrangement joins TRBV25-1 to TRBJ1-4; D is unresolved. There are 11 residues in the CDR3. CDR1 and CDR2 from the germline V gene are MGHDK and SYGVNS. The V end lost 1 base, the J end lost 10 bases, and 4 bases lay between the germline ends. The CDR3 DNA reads TGTGCCAGCAGTGAATTCGGAAAACTGTTTTTT. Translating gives CASSEFGKLFF.

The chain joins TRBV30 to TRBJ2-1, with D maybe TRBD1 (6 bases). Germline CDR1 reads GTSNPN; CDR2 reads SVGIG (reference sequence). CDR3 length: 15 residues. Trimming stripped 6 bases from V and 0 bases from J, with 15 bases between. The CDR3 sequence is CACRLGQSSYNEQFF. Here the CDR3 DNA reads TGTGCCTGCCGCCTAGGACAGAGCTCCTACAATGAGCAGTTCTTC.

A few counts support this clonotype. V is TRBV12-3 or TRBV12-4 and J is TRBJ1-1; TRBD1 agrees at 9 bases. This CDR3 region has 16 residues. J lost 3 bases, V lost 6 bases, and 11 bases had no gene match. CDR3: CASSSRQGGSHTEAFF. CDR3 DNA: TGTGCCAGCAGCTCCCGACAGGGGGGATCCCACACTGAAGCTTTCTTT.